A single T cell receptor (beta chain) is shown here with its context. The sample comes from a study of blood T cell repertoires in COVID-19. Looking at the study overall: T cells, B-cell-depleted T cells, or PBMCs supplied cDNA or gDNA.

Sequenced by immunoSEQ multiplex PCR; TCRdb stores in-frame clones only, minus some. The table has roughly 250,000 clones, approximately 90% seen once. The TCR comes from a man between 60 and 70 years old who had recovered from COVID-19. The material sequenced was peripheral blood.

As DNA, the CDR3 is TGTGCCAGCAGTTACTATGCCTCACAGGCTGGGGATACGCAGTATTTT. Translation gives CASSYYASQAGDTQYF. The chain has TRBV6-5 and TRBJ2-3, with D maybe TRBD1 (5 bases). Trimming took off 1 base at V and 6 bases at J, with 17 bases between the two ends. The CDR3 is 16 amino acids. Germline assignment: CDR1 MNHEY and CDR2 SVGAGI.